What follows are 29 T cell receptor beta chains derived from one specimen sequenced in a study of T cells after posttransplantation cyclophosphamide. TCRdb's table, derived via immunoSEQ multiplex PCR, lists solely in-frame clones and lacks some. The sample has tens of thousands of clones, about 91% seen once. The sequencing sample was made of PBMCs. These receptors were obtained from a woman in her forties or fifties in good health and a related stem cell transplant donor.

This chain joins TRBV5-6 and TRBJ2-1; no clear D gene. Germline V gene data show CDR1 as SGHDT and CDR2 as YYEEEE. The CDR3 sequence is 13 residues long. Trimming left V 1 base short and J 8 bases short, with 10 bases between. The CDR3 DNA reads TGTGCCAGCAGCTTGTCCTTCCGGGATGAGCAGTTCTTC. Protein product: CASSLSFRDEQFF.

This clone came up once. V is TRBV19 and J is TRBJ2-1; D is possibly TRBD1 (6 bases). The ends were cut back, 3 bases at V and 1 base at J, with 13 bases in the middle. The CDR3 runs to 16 residues. Germline V gene sequence: CDR1 LNHDA, CDR2 SQIVND (reference sequence). Here the CDR3 DNA reads TGTGCCAGTAGTATTACGGGACAATTATCCTACAATGAGCAGTTCTTC. It specifies CASSITGQLSYNEQFF.

The rearrangement uses TRBV6-1 and TRBJ1-5; 10 bases align to TRBD1. The germline V gene has CDR1 MNHNS and CDR2 SASEGT. The CDR3 has 16 residues. J was trimmed by 4 bases and V by 3 bases; bases with no gene match: 6. The CDR3 bases are TGTGCCAGCAGTGACAGACAGGGGGCGGGGAATCAGCCCCAGCATTTT. Its translation is CASSDRQGAGNQPQHF.

The chain combines TRBV27 with TRBJ2-5; 10 nucleotides agree with TRBD2. The tail of the sequence fits TRBJ2-7 better, so the J call may be wrong. Germline V gives CDR1 MNHEY, CDR2 SMNVEV (reference sequence). The CDR3 is made up of 14 amino acids. The CDR3: CASSFRTSGYEQYF. The CDR3 DNA sequence: TGTGCCAGCAGCTTTCGGACTAGCGGCTACGAGCAGTACTTC.

The chain recombines TRBV2 with TRBJ1-2, with D maybe TRBD1 (6 bases). The V end was cut by 6 bases, the J end by 4 bases, with 15 bases between. Per the germline V gene, CDR1 is SNHLY and CDR2 is FYNNEI. This CDR3 has 14 amino acids. The CDR3 region has the DNA TGTGCCAGCAGGGCCACAGGGAGAATCTATGGCTACACCTTC. It encodes CASRATGRIYGYTF.

The V and J genes are TRBV5-1 and TRBJ2-7; TRBD2 aligns across 7 bases. The CDR3 is 13 amino acids. Germline V gene lookup returns CDR1 SGHRS and CDR2 YFSETQ. V dropped 2 bases and J dropped 5; count of bases not matched to a gene: 4. The CDR3, as DNA: TGCGCCAGCAGCTTCGGGGGGACCGACGAGCAGTACTTC. It specifies CASSFGGTDEQYF.

This clone was counted once. The J gene is TRBJ2-1, the V gene TRBV6-1, with a tentative D call TRBD2 (6 bases). V dropped 4 bases and J dropped 2 bases, with 21 bases sitting between them. The germline V gene has CDR1 MNHNS and CDR2 SASEGT. The CDR3 runs 18 residues. The CDR3 region is CASSGTRPGLTTYNEQFF. CDR3 nucleotides: TGTGCCAGCAGTGGAACGCGGCCGGGACTTACCACCTACAATGAGCAGTTCTTC.

V is TRBV18 and J is TRBJ2-5, with TRBD2 as a possible D gene (7 bases). The length of the CDR3 is 15 residues. Germline V gene data show CDR1 as KGHSH and CDR2 as LQKENI. Trimming left V 3 bases short and J 7 bases short, with 18 bases between. CDR3 DNA: TGTGCCAGCTCACCCTCAGACGGACGGGGGGCGACCCAGTACTTC. Translated: CASSPSDGRGATQYF. Together with reference TRBV18 and TRBJ2-5, the CDR3 gives the full variable domain: NAGVMQNPRHLVRRRGQEARLRCSPMKGHSHVYWYRQLPEEGLKFMVYLQKENIIDESGMPKERFSAEFPKEGPSILRIQQVVRGDSAAYFCASSPSDGRGATQYFGPGTRLLVL.

The table lists this clone with a count of one. The chain links TRBV2 to TRBJ2-5; 8 bases fit TRBD2. V shed 10 bases, J shed 2 bases, and the junction held 21 bases outside the gene matches. The germline V gene encodes CDR1 SNHLY and CDR2 FYNNEI. This CDR3 comprises 18 residues. CDR3 protein: CANSASWATSGVQETQYF. The CDR3 nucleotides are TGTGCCAACTCTGCTTCGTGGGCCACTAGCGGAGTTCAAGAGACCCAGTACTTC.

This chain joins TRBV5-4 and TRBJ1-4; 7 positions match TRBD1. In germline, CDR1 is SGHNT, CDR2 YYREEE (reference sequence). There are 14 residues in the CDR3. After removal of 5 bases from V and 11 bases from J, the junction contained 12 bases not matched to a gene. CDR3 nucleotides: TGTGCCAGCAGTCGCGACAGGGCTGAAGGGAAACTGTTTTTT. This codes for CASSRDRAEGKLFF.

This chain uses TRBV27 with TRBJ1-1; D call uncertain. Trimming shortened V by 2 bases and J by 1 base, and 11 bases separated the two germline ends. The CDR3 extends over 15 amino acids. Per the germline V gene, CDR1 is MNHEY and CDR2 is SMNVEV (reference sequence). CDR3: CASSLAQAGNTEAFF. CDR3 nucleotide sequence: TGTGCCAGCAGTTTAGCCCAGGCGGGGAACACTGAAGCTTTCTTT.

The chain links TRBV5-1 to TRBJ2-3, with 8 bases aligning to TRBD2. From germline, CDR1 is SGHRS and CDR2 YFSETQ. The CDR3 covers 16 residues. V shed 4 bases and J 3 bases; nucleotides not matched to a gene: 10. CDR3 bases: TGCGCCAGCAGCCGGAGGGGAGCGGGAGAGACAGATACGCAGTATTTT. Its translation: CASSRRGAGETDTQYF.

In its sample, this clone ranks as medium-sized (0.01 to 0.1%). The CDR3 sequence: CASSYGQGKYGYTF. CDR3 coding DNA: TGTGCCAGCAGTTACGGGCAGGGCAAATATGGCTACACCTTC. The chain is built from TRBV6-5 and TRBJ1-2, with D perhaps TRBD1 (5 bases). The V and J ends lost 2 bases and 5 bases respectively, with 12 bases between them. Germline V gene lookup returns CDR1 MNHEY and CDR2 SVGAGI. The CDR3 covers 14 residues.

This rearrangement joins TRBV6-1 to TRBJ1-1; D is ambiguous. Germline V gene data show CDR1 as MNHNS and CDR2 as SASEGT. The CDR3 extends over 13 amino acids. V lost 3 bases and J 5 bases, leaving 10 bases between the germline ends. The CDR3 sequence is CASSESLGTEAFF. The CDR3 DNA reads TGTGCCAGCAGTGAGAGCCTCGGGACTGAAGCTTTCTTT.

The chain couples TRBV18 to TRBJ1-1; TRBD1 agrees at 9 bases. The CDR3 has 13 amino acids. Germline CDR1 reads KGHSH; CDR2 reads LQKENI. The V and J ends lost 4 bases and 7 bases, in that order; junction bases with no gene match: 4. The CDR3 spells CASSRRQGDEAFF. CDR3 sequence (DNA): TGTGCCAGCTCACGCCGACAGGGGGATGAAGCTTTCTTT.

This sequence joins TRBV6-5 and TRBJ2-5; perhaps TRBD2 as D (6 bases). With 2 bases removed from V and 2 bases from J, the gap between germline ends came to 12 bases. This CDR3 is 15 amino acids long. Germline V CDR1 and CDR2: MNHEY, SVGAGI. This CDR3 reads CASSYQAGNQETQYF. The CDR3 DNA reads as TGTGCCAGCAGTTACCAGGCGGGGAATCAAGAGACCCAGTACTTC.

The chain carries TRBV6-4 and TRBJ2-2, with 8 bases that match TRBD2. This CDR3 is built from 17 residues. Germline CDR1 MRHNA, CDR2 SNTAGT. Trimming at V came to 3 bases and at J to 4 bases, leaving 10 bases not matched to a gene. CDR3 in DNA: TGTGCCAGCAGTGAAGTACCGGGACTAGAGGCCACCGGGGAGCTGTTTTTT. This sequence encodes CASSEVPGLEATGELFF.

The rearrangement links TRBV5-1 to TRBJ2-1, with 11 nucleotides matching TRBD1. The CDR3 spans 16 residues. The germline gives CDR1 SGHRS, CDR2 YFSETQ. Germline trimming cut 3 bases from V and 8 bases from J; bases unmatched to any gene: 10. DNA for the CDR3: TGCGCCAGCAGCTGGGGGACAGGGGGTCGGTACGATGAGCAGTTCTTC. Translation: CASSWGTGGRYDEQFF. Looking up the rest from reference TRBV5-1 and TRBJ2-1 gives the full variable domain: KAGVTQTPRYLIKTRGQQVTLSCSPISGHRSVSWYQQTPGQGLQFLFEYFSETQRNKGNFPGRFSGRQFSNSRSEMNVSTLELGDSALYLCASSWGTGGRYDEQFFGPGTRLTVL.

This chain joins TRBV13 and TRBJ1-5; possibly TRBD1 for D (6 bases). Trimming shortened V by 0 bases and J by 7 bases, and 13 bases separated the two germline ends. This CDR3 contains 15 residues. Germline CDR1 reads PRHDT; CDR2 reads FYEKMQ (reference sequence). The CDR3 nucleotides read TGTGCCAGCAGCTTAGGCGGGGGGGCTAGACAGCCCCAGCATTTT. Translating it yields CASSLGGGARQPQHF.

V usage is TRBV18 and J usage is TRBJ2-5; D unclear. The V end was cut by 0 bases, the J end by 2 bases, with 7 bases between. This CDR3 has 14 amino acids. CDR1 and CDR2 from the germline V gene are KGHSH and LQKENI. CDR3 region: CASSPPWQQETQYF. The CDR3 nucleotides read TGTGCCAGCTCACCACCGTGGCAGCAAGAGACCCAGTACTTC.

This clone was seen a few times. The V gene is TRBV30, the J gene TRBJ2-7; 9 bases match TRBD2. Unmatched junction bases numbered 13, after V lost 4 bases and J lost 6 bases. The CDR3 runs to 15 residues. CDR1 and CDR2 (germline): GTSNPN, SVGIG (reference sequence). CDR3 sequence reads: CAWKGGALAGLEQYF. CDR3 DNA sequence: TGTGCCTGGAAAGGGGGGGCGCTAGCGGGACTCGAGCAGTACTTC. Filled out from reference TRBV30 and TRBJ2-7, the complete variable domain reads SQTIHQWPATLVQPVGSPLSLECTVEGTSNPNLYWYRQAAGRGLQLLFYSVGIGQISSEVPQNLSASRPQDRQFILSSKKLLLSDSGFYLCAWKGGALAGLEQYFGPGTRLTVT.

This chain links TRBV7-7 with TRBJ2-5; 11 bases align to TRBD2. Germline V gene lookup returns CDR1 SSHAT and CDR2 FNYEAQ (reference sequence). V was clipped by 3 bases and J by 1 base; unmatched bases: 4. This CDR3 is 16 amino acids long. The CDR3 loop is CASSFTSGGLQETQYF. Here the CDR3 DNA reads TGTGCCAGCAGCTTTACTAGCGGGGGCCTCCAAGAGACCCAGTACTTC.

V usage is TRBV27 and J usage is TRBJ2-2; 9 bases fit TRBD1. J gave up 4 bases and V 4 bases, and 10 bases lay outside the gene matches. This CDR3 is built from 17 residues. CDR1 is MNHEY and CDR2 is SMNVEV in the germline V gene (reference sequence). CDR3 in amino acids: CASSSLTGTGLTGELFF. The CDR3 nucleotides read TGTGCCAGCAGTTCCCTAACCGGGACAGGGCTCACCGGGGAGCTGTTTTTT.

V gene TRBV6-6 combines with J gene TRBJ1-3; D ambiguous. Germline V gives CDR1 MNHNY, CDR2 SVGAGI (reference sequence). Between the trimmed V and J ends, which lost 7 bases and 0 bases, there was a span of 4 bases. This CDR3 is 12 amino acids long. In DNA form, the CDR3 reads TGTGCCAGCAAGCACTCTGGAAACACCATATATTTT. This codes for CASKHSGNTIYF.

The CDR3 loop is CASSSNGQGNQPQHF. CDR3 bases: TGTGCCAGCAGCTCGAATGGACAGGGCAATCAGCCCCAGCATTTT. The chain employs TRBV5-6 and TRBJ1-5; 7 bases align to TRBD1. CDR3 length: 15 amino acids. With 3 bases clipped from V and 2 bases from J, the junction kept 5 bases outside the gene matches. CDR1 is SGHDT, CDR2 YYEEEE, per germline.

The V and J genes are TRBV6-4 and TRBJ2-1, with D maybe TRBD1 (6 bases). V was cut by 6 bases and J by 8 bases, with 14 bases left in between. The CDR3 is 13 residues long. Germline V CDR1 and CDR2: MRHNA, SNTAGT. For the CDR3, the DNA is TGTGCCAGCAGCGAATCACAGGGCGATGAGCAGTTCTTC. It specifies CASSESQGDEQFF.

The chain links TRBV6-1 to TRBJ2-1, with TRBD2 as a possible D gene (6 bases). This CDR3 comprises 17 residues. V was shortened by 1 base and J by 0 bases, with 13 bases between the two germline ends. Germline values: CDR1 MNHNS, CDR2 SASEGT. The CDR3 sequence: CASSEDGRESSYNEQFF. The CDR3 DNA reads as TGTGCCAGCAGTGAAGACGGGCGGGAAAGCTCCTACAATGAGCAGTTCTTC.

V usage is TRBV7-9 and J usage is TRBJ1-2; 9 nucleotides line up with TRBD1. Germline CDR1 is SEHNR and CDR2 is FQNEAQ (reference sequence). The length of the CDR3 is 15 residues. The trim removed 0 bases at V and 6 bases at J, leaving 5 bases unmatched. The CDR3 spells CASSLAGRTGDGYTF. DNA for the CDR3: TGTGCCAGCAGCTTAGCCGGCCGGACAGGGGATGGCTACACCTTC. Supplemented by reference TRBV7-9 and TRBJ1-2, the full variable domain reads DTGVSQNPRHKITKRGQNVTFRCDPISEHNRLYWYRQTLGQGPEFLTYFQNEAQLEKSRLLSDRFSAERPKGSFSTLEIQRTEQGDSAMYLCASSLAGRTGDGYTFGSGTRLTVV.

The chain recombines TRBV5-1 with TRBJ1-1; unclear D gene. Trimming cost V 0 bases and J 0 bases, with 9 bases left between them. CDR3 size: 15 residues. Germline lookup yields CDR1 SGHRS and CDR2 YFSETQ. The DNA for the CDR3 is TGCGCCAGCAGCTTGGGGCCGATCATGAACACTGAAGCTTTCTTT. Protein product: CASSLGPIMNTEAFF.